This T cell receptor (beta chain) was recorded in a study of shared clonotypes between healthy human individuals (dated by TCRdb to the early 2020s). With regard to the full study: The cohort comprised a couple of women and three men aged 18 to 49 years. To increase sequencing depth and limit assay-specific biases, TCR repertoire library preparation and sequencing were carried out by different laboratories using diverse techniques. Each donor's leukapheresis produced roughly between roughly 0.94 and 9.5 billion PBMCs. Per donor, three plates each were used for CD4 naive and CD4 memory, two for CD8 naive, and one for CD8 memory. Blood TCR repertoires of a handful of healthy adults were deeply sequenced to estimate repertoire size and the extent of clonotype sharing between individuals. The paper as a whole reports these results and caveats: Estimated clonotype richness was generally larger for naive than for memory subsets. Even with the large sequencing depth, rarefaction of the sorted-subset datasets indicated that sequencing was incomplete. Only blood was sampled, and tissue TCR repertoires likely differ from those in blood. Clonotypes shared by all four sorted-subset donors showed higher generation probabilities than non-shared clonotypes. Around 5.4% of naive CD4, 3.5% of naive CD8, around 2.3% of memory CD4, and about 0.4% of memory CD8 clonotypes were shared across four donors. Based on pairwise subsampling, the degree of clonotype sharing among donors was expected to be affected by sequencing depth. Because the study included a small number of donors, the genetic and exposure-history diversity represented was limited.

Of note for this clone: No antigen is known for it. Per-base qualities were not stored, and no clone one base away is much larger.

Donors were healthy HIV-negative adults with no recently reported acute infections or vaccinations. Every donor was a Caucasian adult living in Nashville, Tennessee, USA. CD8 memory samples combined magnetically selected CD45RO+ cells with CCR7-negative CD45RA+ effector memory (TemRA) cells. Blood was obtained by leukapheresis, after which PBMCs were separated by Ficoll-Histopaque density gradient centrifugation and cryopreserved in liquid nitrogen vapor phase. Purity and quantity of every magnetically sorted T cell population were checked by analytical flow cytometry. Genomic DNA was isolated from every sorted fraction and measured by UV absorbance on a Nanodrop 2000c. TCR CDR3 regions were amplified from genomic DNA by multiplex PCR using the deep immunoSEQ assay. Genomic DNA extracted from each cell subset was distributed evenly over all wells of several immunoSEQ 96-well plates, and each plate served as one replicate. For sorted subsets, 150 to 200 ng genomic DNA, equal to 25,000 to 35,000 T cell genomes, was loaded into each replicate PCR. Purified libraries were measured with a Qubit 3.0 fluorometer, size-checked on a Bioanalyzer 2100, and measured again with the KAPA Library Quantification kit. Each immunoSEQ 96-well plate was sequenced on its own single-read 150-cycle Illumina NextSeq 550 flow cell. On the authors' methods: Because the immunoSEQ output held only junctional sequences and lacked quality scores, the filtering could not match the filtering applied to full-length reads. To assign V/J genes and CDR3, sequences were annotated using PyIR, a Python wrapper for IgBLAST v1.9, with IMGT germline references. Reads with weak V/J assignments (E-value above 1e-6), missing CDR3, stop codons, out-of-frame junctions, or ambiguous translated residues were removed. V3J clonotypes were defined by identical inferred V gene, J gene, and CDR3 amino acid sequence. Percentage overlap between repertoires was calculated by dividing the number of shared unique clonotypes by the size of the smaller repertoire. Three approaches were used to assess repertoire richness: RTK rarefaction, the Chao1 estimator, and Recon v2.1 estimates of unobserved clonotypes. OLGA was used to compute generation probabilities for all TCRbeta clonotypes that the gDNA method yielded from four donors. TCRdb took over this immuneACCESS table, retaining in-frame rearrangements with V and J assigned. Such tables are incomplete; in checked studies, under half of the missing clones stem from an unresolved V gene, and the remainder is unexplained. Clone size and the V and J calls come from that table; the DNA yielded D and trimming. Across this sample there are about 380,000 clones, with just over 95% seen only once. Of the sample, about 0.32% is held by the ten largest clones.

As encoded in the germline V gene, CDR1 is SGHTS while CDR2 is YDEGEE. The V end loses 0 bases and the J end loses 1 base, and a stretch of 11 bases separates them. Taken from cysteine to phenylalanine, the CDR3 has 15 residues. The DNA shown is the 45-base CDR3, in frame from base 1. This sequence was found in a man aged 25-45 years in good health. The sample consisted of memory CD8+ T cells sorted from blood. Interpreted using the paper, the cell subset or site label stands for: CD45RO+ cells pooled with CCR7-negative TemRA cells. The chain was built from TRBV5-8 and TRBJ2-7; a tentative D match to TRBD1 spans 6 bases. The CDR3 has the sequence CASSLEQGSSYEQYF. In nucleotide form, the sequence is TGTGCCAGCAGCTTGGAGCAGGGGTCTTCCTACGAGCAGTACTTC.